This entry features one T cell receptor (beta chain) sequence. This specimen belongs to a study of blood T cell repertoires in COVID-19. Trimming took 3 bases from V and 2 from J; bases not matched to a gene: 6. Germline values: CDR1 MRHNA, CDR2 SNTAGT. The CDR3 is 16 residues long. Authors' analysis steps: The authors estimated nucleated cell counts from reference gene primer amplification. Sequencing used immunoSEQ multiplex PCR; TCRdb keeps in-frame clones, though not all of them. The V and J calls and the clone size are those of that table, but D and trimming were determined from the DNA. The sample contains 250,000 to 300,000 clones, about 87% of which appear only once.

The sequenced sample consisted of peripheral blood. This chain joins TRBV6-4 and TRBJ2-3, with TRBD2 matching 9 bases. The receptor's source is a woman in her forties with acute or convalescent COVID-19. CDR3 DNA sequence: TGTGCCAGCAGTGAGGGGCTAGCGGGGACCACAGATACGCAGTATTTT. Translated: CASSEGLAGTTDTQYF.